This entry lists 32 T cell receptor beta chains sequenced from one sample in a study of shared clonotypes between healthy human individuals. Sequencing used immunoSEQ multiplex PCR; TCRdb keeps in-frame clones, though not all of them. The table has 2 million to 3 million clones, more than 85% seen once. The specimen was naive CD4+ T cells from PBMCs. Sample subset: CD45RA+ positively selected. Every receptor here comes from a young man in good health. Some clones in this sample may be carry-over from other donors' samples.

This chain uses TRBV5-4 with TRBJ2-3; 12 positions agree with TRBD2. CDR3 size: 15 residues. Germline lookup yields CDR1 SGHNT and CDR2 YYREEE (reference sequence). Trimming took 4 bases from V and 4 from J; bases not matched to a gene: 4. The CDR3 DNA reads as TGTGCCAGCAGCATGCGACTAGCGGGAGCAGATACGCAGTATTTT. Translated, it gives CASSMRLAGADTQYF.

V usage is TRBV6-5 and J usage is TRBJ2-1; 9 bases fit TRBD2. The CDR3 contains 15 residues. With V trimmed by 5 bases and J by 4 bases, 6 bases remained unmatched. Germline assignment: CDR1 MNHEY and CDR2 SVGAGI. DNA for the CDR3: TGTGCCAGCAGTGCCGGGACTAGCCGATACAATGAGCAGTTCTTC. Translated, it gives CASSAGTSRYNEQFF.

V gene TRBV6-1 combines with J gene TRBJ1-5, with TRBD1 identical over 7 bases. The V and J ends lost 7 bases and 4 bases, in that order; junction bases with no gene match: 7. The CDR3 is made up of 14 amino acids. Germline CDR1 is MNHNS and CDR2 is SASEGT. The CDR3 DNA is TGTGCCAGCACCTCGGGACAGCTAAATCAGCCCCAGCATTTT. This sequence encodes CASTSGQLNQPQHF.

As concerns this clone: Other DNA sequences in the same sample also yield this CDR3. Here the CDR3 reads CASSPRGQPQHF. CDR3 DNA: TGTGCCAGCAGTCCTAGGGGGCAGCCCCAGCATTTT. This chain uses TRBV6-5 with TRBJ1-5; a weak D match, TRBD1 (6 bases). Trimming stripped 5 bases from V and 7 bases from J, with 9 bases between. CDR1 and CDR2 from the germline V gene are MNHEY and SVGAGI. This CDR3 has 12 amino acids.

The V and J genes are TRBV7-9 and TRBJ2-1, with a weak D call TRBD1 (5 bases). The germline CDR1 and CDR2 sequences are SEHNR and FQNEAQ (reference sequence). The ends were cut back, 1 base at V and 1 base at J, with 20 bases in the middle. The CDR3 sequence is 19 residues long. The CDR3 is CASSLGGRTWRISYNEQFF. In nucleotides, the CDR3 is TGTGCCAGCAGCTTAGGGGGCAGAACCTGGAGAATTTCCTACAATGAGCAGTTCTTC.

The CDR3 is CASSHTIRDVVDEQYF. CDR3 nucleotides: TGTGCCAGCAGTCATACGATACGGGACGTTGTGGACGAGCAGTACTTC. The rearrangement links TRBV9 to TRBJ2-7; D possibly matches TRBD1 or TRBD2 (5 bases each). The CDR3 totals 16 residues. The V gene lost 5 bases and the J gene lost 5 bases, with 23 bases spanning the gap. Germline V gene lookup returns CDR1 SGDLS and CDR2 YYNGEE.

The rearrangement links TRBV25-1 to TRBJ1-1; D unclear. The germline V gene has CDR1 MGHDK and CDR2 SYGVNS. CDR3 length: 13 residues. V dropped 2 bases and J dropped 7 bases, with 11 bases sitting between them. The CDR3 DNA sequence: TGTGCCAGCAGTGAACGCCGGACGGATGAAGCTTTCTTT. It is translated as CASSERRTDEAFF.

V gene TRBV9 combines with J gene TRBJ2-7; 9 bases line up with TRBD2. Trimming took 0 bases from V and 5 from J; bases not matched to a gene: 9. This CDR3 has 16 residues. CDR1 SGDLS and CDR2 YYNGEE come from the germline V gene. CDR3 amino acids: CASSVGLAGSDDEQYF. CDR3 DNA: TGTGCCAGCAGCGTAGGGCTAGCGGGAAGTGACGACGAGCAGTACTTC.

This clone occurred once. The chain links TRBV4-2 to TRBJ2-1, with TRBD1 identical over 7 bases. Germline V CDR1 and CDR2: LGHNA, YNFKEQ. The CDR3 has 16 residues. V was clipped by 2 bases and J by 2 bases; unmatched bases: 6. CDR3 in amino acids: CASSQSDRTAYNEQFF. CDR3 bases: TGTGCCAGCAGCCAATCGGACAGGACAGCCTACAATGAGCAGTTCTTC.

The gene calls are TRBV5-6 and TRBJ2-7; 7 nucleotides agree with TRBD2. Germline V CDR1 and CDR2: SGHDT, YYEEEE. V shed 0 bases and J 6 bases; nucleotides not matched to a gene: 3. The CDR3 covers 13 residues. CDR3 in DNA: TGTGCCAGCAGCTTGGATCCGGGGGGCGAGCAGTACTTC. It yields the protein CASSLDPGGEQYF.

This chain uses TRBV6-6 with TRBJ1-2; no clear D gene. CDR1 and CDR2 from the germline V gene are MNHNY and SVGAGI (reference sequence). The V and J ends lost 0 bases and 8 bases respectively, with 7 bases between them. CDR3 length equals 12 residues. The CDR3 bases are TGTGCCAGCAGTTACTCGTTGGGGGGCTACACCTTC. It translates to CASSYSLGGYTF.

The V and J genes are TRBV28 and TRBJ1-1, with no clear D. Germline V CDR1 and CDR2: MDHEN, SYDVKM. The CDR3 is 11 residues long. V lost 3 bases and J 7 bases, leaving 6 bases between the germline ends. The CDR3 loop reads CASSFELEAFF. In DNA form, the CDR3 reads TGTGCCAGCAGTTTTGAGCTTGAAGCTTTCTTT.

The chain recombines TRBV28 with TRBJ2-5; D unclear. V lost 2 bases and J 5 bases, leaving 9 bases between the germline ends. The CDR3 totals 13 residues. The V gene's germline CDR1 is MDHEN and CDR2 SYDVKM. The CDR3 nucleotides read TGTGCCAGCAGTTTACCTTTTGAGGAGACCCAGTACTTC. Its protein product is CASSLPFEETQYF.

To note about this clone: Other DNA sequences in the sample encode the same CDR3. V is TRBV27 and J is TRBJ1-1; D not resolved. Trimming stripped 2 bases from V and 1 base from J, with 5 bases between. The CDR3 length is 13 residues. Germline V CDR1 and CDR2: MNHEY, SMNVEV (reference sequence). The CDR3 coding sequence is TGTGCCAGCAGTTTACGGCAGAACACTGAAGCTTTCTTT. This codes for CASSLRQNTEAFF.

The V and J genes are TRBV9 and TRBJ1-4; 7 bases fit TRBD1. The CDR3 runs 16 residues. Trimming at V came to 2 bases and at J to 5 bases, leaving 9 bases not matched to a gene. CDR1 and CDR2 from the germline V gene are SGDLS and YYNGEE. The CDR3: CASSVGTDRVNEKLFF. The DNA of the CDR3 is TGTGCCAGCAGCGTCGGAACAGACAGGGTAAATGAAAAACTGTTTTTT.

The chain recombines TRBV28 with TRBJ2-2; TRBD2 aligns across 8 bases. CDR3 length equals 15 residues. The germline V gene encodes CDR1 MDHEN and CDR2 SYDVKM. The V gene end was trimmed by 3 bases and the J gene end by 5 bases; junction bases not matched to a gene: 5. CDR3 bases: TGTGCCAGCAGTTTTGCGGGAGGTCGGACCGGGGAGCTGTTTTTT. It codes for CASSFAGGRTGELFF.

CDR3 DNA: TGTGCCAGTAGTATAGATCTCCTAGTGGGCTACGAGCAGTACTTC. Translating gives CASSIDLLVGYEQYF. The chain employs TRBV19 and TRBJ2-7; D not resolved. V lost 0 bases to trimming and J lost 3 bases, with 12 bases between them. This CDR3 spans 15 amino acids. CDR1 LNHDA and CDR2 SQIVND come from the germline V gene (reference sequence).

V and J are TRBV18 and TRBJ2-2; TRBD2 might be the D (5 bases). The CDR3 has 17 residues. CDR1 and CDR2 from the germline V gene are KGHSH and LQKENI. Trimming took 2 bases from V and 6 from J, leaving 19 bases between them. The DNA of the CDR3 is TGTGCCAGCTCACCAACGCTCCGAGGGCGTACCGCCGGGGAGCTGTTTTTT. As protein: CASSPTLRGRTAGELFF.

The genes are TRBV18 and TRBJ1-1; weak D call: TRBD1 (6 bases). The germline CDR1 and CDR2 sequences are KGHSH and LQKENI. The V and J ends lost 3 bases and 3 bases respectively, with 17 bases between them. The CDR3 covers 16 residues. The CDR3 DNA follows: TGTGCCAGCTCACCGGGGACACCGGATTATGACACTGAAGCTTTCTTT. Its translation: CASSPGTPDYDTEAFF.

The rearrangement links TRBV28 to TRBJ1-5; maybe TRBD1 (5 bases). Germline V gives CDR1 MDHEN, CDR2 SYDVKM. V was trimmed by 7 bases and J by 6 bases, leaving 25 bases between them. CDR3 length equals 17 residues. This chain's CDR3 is CASTLVSGTEESQPQHF. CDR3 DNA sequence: TGTGCCAGCACCTTAGTCTCCGGGACGGAAGAATCTCAGCCCCAGCATTTT.

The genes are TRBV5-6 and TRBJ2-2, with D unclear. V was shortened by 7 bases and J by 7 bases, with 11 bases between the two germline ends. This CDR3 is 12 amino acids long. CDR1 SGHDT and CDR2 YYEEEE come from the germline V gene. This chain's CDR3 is CASCLLGGELFF. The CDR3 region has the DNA TGTGCCAGCTGTCTCCTGGGCGGGGAGCTGTTTTTT.

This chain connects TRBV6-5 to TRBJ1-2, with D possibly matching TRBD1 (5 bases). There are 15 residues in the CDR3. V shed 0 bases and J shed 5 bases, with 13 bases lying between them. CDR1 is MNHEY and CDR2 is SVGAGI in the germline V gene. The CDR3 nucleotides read TGTGCCAGCAGTTACTCCCCGGGGGGGATTTATGGCTACACCTTC. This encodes CASSYSPGGIYGYTF.

In DNA, the CDR3 is TGCAGCGTTGAAGATCCGAGGCGGGCCCACGAGCAGTACTTC. Translated: CSVEDPRRAHEQYF. J is TRBJ2-7 and V is TRBV29-1; D is perhaps TRBD2 (5 bases). This CDR3 has 14 residues. V was trimmed by 0 bases and J by 5 bases, leaving 14 bases between them. Germline CDR1 and CDR2: SQVTM and ANQGSEA.

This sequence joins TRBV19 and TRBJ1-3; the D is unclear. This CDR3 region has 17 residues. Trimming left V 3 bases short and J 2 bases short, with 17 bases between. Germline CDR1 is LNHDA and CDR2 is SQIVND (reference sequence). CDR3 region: CASSITSPRSAGNTIYF. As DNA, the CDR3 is TGTGCCAGTAGTATCACCTCACCGCGCTCTGCTGGAAACACCATATATTTT.

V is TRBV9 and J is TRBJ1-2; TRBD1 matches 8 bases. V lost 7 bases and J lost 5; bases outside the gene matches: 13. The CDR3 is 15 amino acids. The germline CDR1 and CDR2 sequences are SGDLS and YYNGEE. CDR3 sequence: CASAGAGGTRYGYTF. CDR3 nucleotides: TGTGCCAGCGCCGGGGCAGGGGGCACTCGTTATGGCTACACCTTC.

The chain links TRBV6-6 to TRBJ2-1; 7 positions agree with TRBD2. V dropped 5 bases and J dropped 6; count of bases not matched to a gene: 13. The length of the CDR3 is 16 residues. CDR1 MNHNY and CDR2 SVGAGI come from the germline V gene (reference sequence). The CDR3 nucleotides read TGTGCCAGCAGTACATCGGGAGAGGGAGGGCGCAATGAGCAGTTCTTC. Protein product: CASSTSGEGGRNEQFF.

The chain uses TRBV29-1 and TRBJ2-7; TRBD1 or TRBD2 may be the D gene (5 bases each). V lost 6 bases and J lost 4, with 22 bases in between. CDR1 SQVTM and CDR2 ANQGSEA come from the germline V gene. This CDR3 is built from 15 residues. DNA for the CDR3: TGCAGCGTGCGGGTCCTTTCTGGGGGAACTTACGAGCAGTACTTC. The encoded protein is CSVRVLSGGTYEQYF.

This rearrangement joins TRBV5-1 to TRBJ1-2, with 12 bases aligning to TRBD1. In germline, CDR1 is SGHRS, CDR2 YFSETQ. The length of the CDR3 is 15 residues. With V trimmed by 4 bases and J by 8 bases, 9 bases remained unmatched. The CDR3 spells CASSPQPGQGAGYTF. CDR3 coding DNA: TGCGCCAGCAGCCCCCAGCCGGGACAGGGGGCAGGCTACACCTTC.

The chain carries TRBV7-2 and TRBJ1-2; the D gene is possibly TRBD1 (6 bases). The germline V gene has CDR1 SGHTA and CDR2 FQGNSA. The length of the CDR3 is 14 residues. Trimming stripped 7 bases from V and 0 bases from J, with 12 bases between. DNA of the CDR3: TGTGCCAGCAACCCAGGACAGACTAACTATGGCTACACCTTC. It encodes CASNPGQTNYGYTF.

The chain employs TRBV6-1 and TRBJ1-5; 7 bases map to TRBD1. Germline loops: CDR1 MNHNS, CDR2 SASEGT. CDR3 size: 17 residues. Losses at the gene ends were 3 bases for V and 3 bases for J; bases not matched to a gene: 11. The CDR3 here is CASSDDRDSRINQPQHF. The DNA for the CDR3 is TGTGCCAGCAGTGATGATAGGGACAGTAGAATCAATCAGCCCCAGCATTTT.

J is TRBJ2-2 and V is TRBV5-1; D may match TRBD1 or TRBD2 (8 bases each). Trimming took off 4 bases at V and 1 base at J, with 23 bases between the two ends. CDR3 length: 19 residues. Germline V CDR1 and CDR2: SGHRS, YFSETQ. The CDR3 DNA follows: TGCGCCAGCAGCAGTGACAGGGGAACAGCGGGAGTGAACACCGGGGAGCTGTTTTTT. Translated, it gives CASSSDRGTAGVNTGELFF.

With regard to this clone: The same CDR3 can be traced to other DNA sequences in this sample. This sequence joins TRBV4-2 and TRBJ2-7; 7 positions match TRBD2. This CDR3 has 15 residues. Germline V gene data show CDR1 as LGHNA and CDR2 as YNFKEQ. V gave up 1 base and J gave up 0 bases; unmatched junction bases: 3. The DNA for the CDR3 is TGTGCCAGCAGCCAAGTTGGGGACTACTCCTACGAGCAGTACTTC. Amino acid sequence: CASSQVGDYSYEQYF.